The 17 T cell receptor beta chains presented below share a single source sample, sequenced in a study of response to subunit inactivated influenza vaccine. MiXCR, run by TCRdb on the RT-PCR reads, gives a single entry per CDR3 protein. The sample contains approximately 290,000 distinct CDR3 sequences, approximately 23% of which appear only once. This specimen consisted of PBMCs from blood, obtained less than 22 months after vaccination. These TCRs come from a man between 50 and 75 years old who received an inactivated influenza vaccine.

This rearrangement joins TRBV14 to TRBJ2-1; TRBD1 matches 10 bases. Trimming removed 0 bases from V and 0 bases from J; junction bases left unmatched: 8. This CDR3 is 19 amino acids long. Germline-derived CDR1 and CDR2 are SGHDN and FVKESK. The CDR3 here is CASSQETGGTLSSYNEQFF. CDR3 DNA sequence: TGTGCCAGCAGCCAAGAGACAGGGGGCACCTTGAGCTCCTACAATGAGCAGTTCTTC.

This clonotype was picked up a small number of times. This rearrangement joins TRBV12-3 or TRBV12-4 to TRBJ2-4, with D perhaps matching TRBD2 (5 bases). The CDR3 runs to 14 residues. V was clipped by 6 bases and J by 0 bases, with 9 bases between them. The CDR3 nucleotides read TGTGCCAGCAGCTCCCGGGAAGCCAAAAACATTCAGTACTTC. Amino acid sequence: CASSSREAKNIQYF.

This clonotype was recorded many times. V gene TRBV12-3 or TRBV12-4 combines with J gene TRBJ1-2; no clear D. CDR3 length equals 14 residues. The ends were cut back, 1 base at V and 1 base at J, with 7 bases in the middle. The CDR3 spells CASSLGQYNYGYTF. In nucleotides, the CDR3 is TGTGCCAGCAGTTTAGGGCAGTATAACTATGGCTACACCTTC.

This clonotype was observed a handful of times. The DNA of the CDR3 is TGTGCCAGCAGCCAAGAAGTCGCGGGGGGCGGCACTGAAGCTTTCTTT. This sequence encodes CASSQEVAGGGTEAFF. V and J are TRBV4-2 and TRBJ1-1, with D possibly matching TRBD1 (6 bases). V was pared by 0 bases and J by 4 bases, with 15 bases between. This CDR3 has 16 residues. The V gene's germline CDR1 is LGHNA and CDR2 YNFKEQ.

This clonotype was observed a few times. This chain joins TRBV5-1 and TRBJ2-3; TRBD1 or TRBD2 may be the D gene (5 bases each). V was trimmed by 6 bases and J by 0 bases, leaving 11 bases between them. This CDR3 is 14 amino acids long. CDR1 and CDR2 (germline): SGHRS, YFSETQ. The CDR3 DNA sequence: TGCGCCAGCAAACCGGGACCGAGCACAGATACGCAGTATTTT. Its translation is CASKPGPSTDTQYF.

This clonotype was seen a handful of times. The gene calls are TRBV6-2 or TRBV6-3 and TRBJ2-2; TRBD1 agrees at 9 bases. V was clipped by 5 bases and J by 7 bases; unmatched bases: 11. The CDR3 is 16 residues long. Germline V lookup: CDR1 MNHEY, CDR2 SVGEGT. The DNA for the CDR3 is TGTGCCAGCAGTACCTACGGACAGGGGTTAGGCGGGGAGCTGTTTTTT. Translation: CASSTYGQGLGGELFF.

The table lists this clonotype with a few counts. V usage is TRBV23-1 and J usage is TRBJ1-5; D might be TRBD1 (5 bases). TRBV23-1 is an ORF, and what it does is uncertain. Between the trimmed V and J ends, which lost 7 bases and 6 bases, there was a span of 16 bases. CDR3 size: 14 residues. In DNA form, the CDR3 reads TGCGCCAGCACGCGAGGGGATTGTAGTCAGCCCCAGCATTTT. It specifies CASTRGDCSQPQHF.

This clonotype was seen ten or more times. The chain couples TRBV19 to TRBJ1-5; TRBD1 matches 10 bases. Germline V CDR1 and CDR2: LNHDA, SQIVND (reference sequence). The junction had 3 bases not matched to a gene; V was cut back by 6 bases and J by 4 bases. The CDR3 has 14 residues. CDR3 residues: CASRGQGRNQPQHF. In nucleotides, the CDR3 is TGTGCCAGTAGGGGACAGGGGCGTAATCAGCCCCAGCATTTT.

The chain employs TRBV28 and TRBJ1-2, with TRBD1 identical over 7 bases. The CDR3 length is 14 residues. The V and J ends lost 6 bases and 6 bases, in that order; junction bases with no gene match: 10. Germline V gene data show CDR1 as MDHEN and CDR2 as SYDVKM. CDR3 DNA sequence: TGTGCCAGCAGGGCGGCGGGACAGAGCCATGGCTACACCTTC. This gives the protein CASRAAGQSHGYTF.

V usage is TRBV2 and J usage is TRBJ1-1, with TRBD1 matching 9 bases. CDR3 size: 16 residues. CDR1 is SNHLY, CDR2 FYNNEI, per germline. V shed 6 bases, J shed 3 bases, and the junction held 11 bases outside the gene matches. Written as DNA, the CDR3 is TGTGCCAGCAGGTTCCCGGGACAGGGACGAGACACTGAAGCTTTCTTT. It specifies CASRFPGQGRDTEAFF.

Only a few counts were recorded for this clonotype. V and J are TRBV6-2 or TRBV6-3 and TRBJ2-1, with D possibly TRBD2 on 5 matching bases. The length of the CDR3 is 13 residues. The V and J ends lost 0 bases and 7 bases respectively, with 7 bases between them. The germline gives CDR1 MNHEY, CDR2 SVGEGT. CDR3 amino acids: CASSYSRVNEQFF. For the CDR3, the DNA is TGTGCCAGCAGTTACTCGCGGGTTAATGAGCAGTTCTTC.

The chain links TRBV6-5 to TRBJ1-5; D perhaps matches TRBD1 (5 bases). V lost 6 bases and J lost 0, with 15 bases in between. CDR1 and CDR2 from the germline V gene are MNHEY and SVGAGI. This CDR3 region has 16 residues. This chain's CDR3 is CASRSSGGVSNQPQHF. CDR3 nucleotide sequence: TGTGCCAGCAGGTCCTCGGGGGGGGTTAGCAATCAGCCCCAGCATTTT.

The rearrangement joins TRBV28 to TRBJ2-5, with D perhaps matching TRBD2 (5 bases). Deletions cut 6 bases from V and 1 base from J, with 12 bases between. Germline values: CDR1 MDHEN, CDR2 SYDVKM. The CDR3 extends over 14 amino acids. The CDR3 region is CASSSSGFQETQYF. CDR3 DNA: TGTGCCAGCAGCTCCTCGGGATTCCAAGAGACCCAGTACTTC. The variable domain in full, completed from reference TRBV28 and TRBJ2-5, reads DVKVTQSSRYLVKRTGEKVFLECVQDMDHENMFWYRQDPGLGLRLIYFSYDVKMKEKGDIPEGYSVSREKKERFSLILESASTNQTSMYLCASSSSGFQETQYFGPGTRLLVL.

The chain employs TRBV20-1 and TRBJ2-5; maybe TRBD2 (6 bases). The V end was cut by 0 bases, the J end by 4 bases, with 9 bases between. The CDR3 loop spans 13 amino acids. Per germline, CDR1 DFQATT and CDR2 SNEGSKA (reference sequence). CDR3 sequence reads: CSAREAGPETQYF. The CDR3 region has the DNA TGCAGTGCTAGAGAGGCGGGGCCAGAGACCCAGTACTTC.

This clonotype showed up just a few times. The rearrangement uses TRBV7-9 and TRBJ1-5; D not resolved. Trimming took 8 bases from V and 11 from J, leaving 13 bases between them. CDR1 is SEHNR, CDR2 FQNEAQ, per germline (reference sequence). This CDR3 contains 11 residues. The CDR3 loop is CASGVGLSQHF. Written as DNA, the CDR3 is TGTGCCAGCGGCGTTGGCCTGTCCCAGCATTTT.

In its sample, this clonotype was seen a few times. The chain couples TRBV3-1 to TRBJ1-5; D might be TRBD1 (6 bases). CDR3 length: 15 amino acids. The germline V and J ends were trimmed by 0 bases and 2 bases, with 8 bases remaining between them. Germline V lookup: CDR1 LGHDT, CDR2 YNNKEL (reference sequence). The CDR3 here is CASSQDSGGNQPQHF. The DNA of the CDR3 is TGTGCCAGCAGCCAAGATTCAGGGGGCAATCAGCCCCAGCATTTT.

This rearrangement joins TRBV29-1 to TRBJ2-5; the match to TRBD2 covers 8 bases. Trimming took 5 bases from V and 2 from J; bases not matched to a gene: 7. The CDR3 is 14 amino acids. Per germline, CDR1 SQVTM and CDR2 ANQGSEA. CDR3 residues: CSVPPGGVQETQYF. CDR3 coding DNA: TGCAGCGTTCCTCCGGGAGGGGTGCAAGAGACCCAGTACTTC. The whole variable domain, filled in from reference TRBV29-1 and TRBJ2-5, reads SAVISQKPSRDICQRGTSLTIQCQVDSQVTMMFWYRQQPGQSLTLIATANQGSEATYESGFVIDKFPISRPNLTFSTLTVSNMSPEDSSIYLCSVPPGGVQETQYFGPGTRLLVL.